Below are 28 T cell receptor beta chains sequenced from a single sample in a study of T cells in Graves' hyperthyroidism and ophthalmopathy (dated by TCRdb to 2018 to 2020). The library was obtained by multiplex PCR. The sequencer was an Illumina HiSeq 2000. TCR beta CDR3 regions were amplified from RNA transcripts. For the first round of RT-PCR on the TCR CDR3, the HTBI primer set was used together with the Qiagen OneStep RT-PCR kit. Using fastp trimming at Q25 and MiXCR clonotype assembly, TCRdb reanalyzed the public sequencing data and kept in-frame beta chains. Every entry covers one CDR3 protein and lists the most common genes and DNA from its rows. Recorded for this sample are hundreds of thousands of distinct CDR3 sequences; around 45% of them occurred a single time. The top ten constitute approximately 8.2% of the sample. Sequencing was done on a sample of peripheral blood or thyroid tissue (not recorded which). Source of these receptors: a woman younger than 35 with Graves' hyperthyroidism. Donor details come from another sample of the same person, matched by shared clones.

This sequence joins TRBV20-1 and TRBJ1-4; TRBD1 matches at 9 bases. The ends lost 1 base at V and 9 bases at J; junction bases unmatched: 9. Germline CDR1 and CDR2: DFQATT and SNEGSKA (reference sequence). This CDR3 has 15 amino acids. The CDR3 here is CSARGSRDRVQKLFF. Written as DNA, the CDR3 is TGCAGTGCTAGAGGAAGCCGGGACAGGGTTCAAAAACTGTTTTTT.

The CDR3: CASSPREGQTTGYTF. The CDR3 DNA follows: TGTGCCAGCAGCCCCCGGGAGGGACAGACGACTGGCTACACCTTC. The chain is built from TRBV2 and TRBJ1-2, with TRBD1 matching 7 bases. Germline V CDR1 and CDR2: SNHLY, FYNNEI. Trimming removed 6 bases from V and 7 bases from J; junction bases left unmatched: 14. This CDR3 has 15 amino acids.

V is TRBV18 and J is TRBJ1-2; 8 bases map to TRBD1. The CDR3 length is 15 residues. V was clipped by 2 bases and J by 1 base; unmatched bases: 3. CDR1 is KGHSH, CDR2 LQKENI, per germline. DNA for the CDR3: TGTGCCAGCTCACCAGACAGGGGTAATAACTATGGCTACACCTTC. It yields the protein CASSPDRGNNYGYTF.

The J gene is TRBJ2-5, the V gene TRBV12-3 or TRBV12-4; D is undetermined. Trimming removed 9 bases from V and 4 bases from J, with 15 bases in between. The CDR3 runs to 13 residues. CDR3 loop: CASGSSSPETQYF. CDR3 nucleotides: TGTGCCAGTGGTTCCTCGTCCCCAGAGACCCAGTACTTC.

This chain connects TRBV7-6 to TRBJ1-1, with D perhaps matching TRBD1 (5 bases). The germline gives CDR1 SGHVS, CDR2 FNYEAQ. With 5 bases removed from V and 8 bases from J, the gap between germline ends came to 15 bases. CDR3 length equals 13 residues. The CDR3 region has the DNA TGTGCCAGCAGCCAAACGGGGCCGGTGGAAGCTTTCTTT. Translation gives CASSQTGPVEAFF.

This clonotype showed up just a few times. This chain joins TRBV7-2 and TRBJ2-7, with 8 nucleotides matching TRBD1. Germline loops: CDR1 SGHTA, CDR2 FQGNSA. V dropped 2 bases and J dropped 3; count of bases not matched to a gene: 6. The CDR3 covers 15 residues. The CDR3 here is CASSLIFGQGYEQYF. CDR3 coding DNA: TGTGCCAGCAGCTTAATTTTTGGACAGGGCTACGAGCAGTACTTC.

Only a few counts were recorded for this clonotype. The chain is built from TRBV2 and TRBJ2-7; D may be TRBD2 (5 bases). CDR1 and CDR2 from the germline V gene are SNHLY and FYNNEI. The V end was cut by 6 bases, the J end by 6 bases, with 12 bases between. The CDR3 runs 12 residues. CDR3 residues: CASRTMGREQYF. As DNA, the CDR3 is TGTGCCAGCAGGACTATGGGCCGCGAGCAGTACTTC.

The CDR3 DNA follows: TGTGCCACCAGCAGAGACACTAGCGGGAGGAACGAGCAGTACTTC. Its translation: CATSRDTSGRNEQYF. The V gene is TRBV15, the J gene TRBJ2-7, with 12 bases fitting TRBD2. This CDR3 is built from 15 residues. V was clipped by 0 bases and J by 5 bases; unmatched bases: 2. Germline CDR1 LNHNV, CDR2 YYDKDF (reference sequence).

On this clonotype: One junction end disagrees with the germline gene, perhaps due to a read error. The chain links TRBV10-3 to TRBJ1-3; D remains ambiguous. Germline CDR1 ENHRY, CDR2 SYGVKD. The CDR3 is 11 residues long. The CDR3 is CAISYGLQSHF. CDR3 sequence (DNA): TGTGCCATCAGCTACGGGTTACAAAGCCATTTT.

This clonotype was detected once. This chain links TRBV7-2 with TRBJ2-7; a weak D match, TRBD2 (6 bases). V dropped 1 base and J dropped 7 bases, with 23 bases sitting between them. Germline V gene sequence: CDR1 SGHTA, CDR2 FQGNSA. This CDR3 is built from 17 residues. The CDR3 protein is CASSLGGREFAPYEQYF. The DNA for the CDR3 is TGTGCCAGCAGCTTAGGGGGACGGGAGTTCGCCCCTTATGAGCAGTACTTC.

The chain has TRBV7-6 and TRBJ1-4; possible D gene TRBD1, 5 bases. Germline-derived CDR1 and CDR2 are SGHVS and FNYEAQ. Trimming pared 3 bases from V and 4 bases from J, leaving 9 bases between. This CDR3 is built from 14 residues. DNA for the CDR3: TGTGCCAGCAGCTTTGACAGAAGTAATGAAAAACTGTTTTTT. This translates into CASSFDRSNEKLFF.

The chain employs TRBV20-1 and TRBJ1-5; the match to TRBD1 covers 7 bases. Germline V gene sequence: CDR1 DFQATT, CDR2 SNEGSKA (reference sequence). With V trimmed by 0 bases and J by 2 bases, 4 bases remained unmatched. This CDR3 spans 15 amino acids. The CDR3 DNA reads TGCAGTGCTAGAGAGGTCGGACAGGGCAATCAGCCCCAGCATTTT. Amino acid sequence: CSAREVGQGNQPQHF.

The chain links TRBV19 to TRBJ1-4, with D tentatively TRBD1 (5 bases). Germline V gene sequence: CDR1 LNHDA, CDR2 SQIVND (reference sequence). This CDR3 has 16 amino acids. Trimming cost V 6 bases and J 5 bases, with 19 bases left between them. The CDR3 bases are TGTGCCAGTAGCCCAGACTCTCGGGGCTTAAATGAAAAACTGTTTTTT. Residues: CASSPDSRGLNEKLFF.

This clonotype was seen a handful of times. The chain recombines TRBV29-1 with TRBJ2-2; D remains ambiguous. The germline V and J ends were trimmed by 7 bases and 1 base, with 10 bases remaining between them. This CDR3 region has 13 residues. CDR1 and CDR2 from the germline V gene are SQVTM and ANQGSEA. CDR3 amino acids: CSAPEVNTGELFF. The CDR3 DNA reads TGCAGCGCCCCTGAGGTGAACACCGGGGAGCTGTTTTTT.

To note about this clonotype: This is likely a read error, given that the CDR3 carries no conserved phenylalanine or tryptophan at its end. The V gene is TRBV5-1, the J gene TRBJ2-7; 8 positions match TRBD2. CDR1 is SGHRS, CDR2 YFSETQ, per germline. The CDR3 runs 15 residues. Trimming cost V 6 bases and J 3 bases; bases outside gene matches: 11. The CDR3 sequence is CASTPLAGRIYEQYY. Written as DNA, the CDR3 is TGCGCCAGCACTCCTTTAGCGGGGAGAATCTACGAGCAGTACTAC.

The genes are TRBV15 and TRBJ1-5; D is unclear. The germline V gene has CDR1 LNHNV and CDR2 YYDKDF (reference sequence). The CDR3 covers 14 residues. V gave up 0 bases and J gave up 7 bases, with 10 bases separating them. CDR3 loop: CATSRERTEQPQHF. The CDR3 DNA reads as TGTGCCACCAGCAGAGAAAGGACGGAACAGCCCCAGCATTTT.

For the CDR3, the DNA is TGTGCCAGCAGCGGACCGGGGGCTGAAGCTTTCTTT. Its translation: CASSGPGAEAFF. The chain employs TRBV6-1 and TRBJ1-1, with D possibly matching TRBD1 (5 bases). The germline gives CDR1 MNHNS, CDR2 SASEGT. The CDR3 is 12 residues long. Trimming cost V 6 bases and J 6 bases, with 11 bases left between them.

A remark on this clonotype: A clone one base away is much larger, so this may be a read error. The CDR3 end shows no conserved phenylalanine or tryptophan, and so a read error is likely. The chain has TRBV20-1 and TRBJ1-2, with 9 bases fitting TRBD1. The CDR3 length is 13 residues. Germline V CDR1 and CDR2: DFQATT, SNEGSKA (reference sequence). The junction had 4 bases not matched to a gene; V was cut back by 6 bases and J by 2 bases. The CDR3, as DNA: TGCAGTGCGGGGACAGGGACGAACTATGGCTACACCCTC. This codes for CSAGTGTNYGYTL.

The rearrangement links TRBV25-1 to TRBJ2-7; 9 nucleotides agree with TRBD1. Germline CDR1 and CDR2: MGHDK and SYGVNS. The J segment lost 5 bases and the V segment lost 7 bases, leaving 15 bases of the junction unmatched. This CDR3 comprises 16 residues. This chain's CDR3 is CASIQYPGQGMDEQYF. CDR3 DNA: TGTGCCAGCATACAATATCCGGGACAGGGAATGGACGAGCAGTACTTC.

To note about this clonotype: At one end, the junction sequence differs from germline, possibly due to a read error. The chain is built from TRBV14 and TRBJ2-2; D possibly corresponds to TRBD2 (5 bases). This CDR3 has 15 amino acids. Germline V gene data show CDR1 as SGHDN and CDR2 as FVKESK. The CDR3 here is CASSQGFKNTGELLF. CDR3 DNA sequence: TGTGCCAGCAGCCAAGGGTTCAAGAACACCGGGGAGCTGCTTTTT. Drawing the rest from reference TRBV14 and TRBJ2-2, the complete variable domain is EAGVTQFPSHSVIEKGQTVTLRCDPISGHDNLYWYRRVMGKEIKFLLHFVKESKQDESGMPNNRFLAERTGGTYSTLKVQPAELEDSGVYFCASSQGFKNTGELLFGEGSRLTVL.

This clonotype was counted once. The gene calls are TRBV29-1 and TRBJ1-2; possible D gene TRBD1, 6 bases. This CDR3 is 16 amino acids long. Germline V gives CDR1 SQVTM, CDR2 ANQGSEA. Trimming stripped 2 bases from V and 8 bases from J, with 24 bases between. The CDR3 here is CSVELTRGVRPRGYTF. CDR3 nucleotide sequence: TGCAGCGTTGAACTAACGAGGGGGGTAAGGCCACGGGGCTACACCTTC.

This clonotype was recorded a few times. The germline gene is not matched at one end of the junction; a read error may be the cause. This chain connects TRBV4-1 to TRBJ2-7, with D unclear. The germline CDR1 and CDR2 sequences are MGHRA and YSYEKL. The CDR3 is made up of 13 amino acids. DNA for the CDR3: TGTGCCAGCAGCCAAGAGAAGTACTACGAGCAGTACTTC. It encodes CASSQEKYYEQYF.

Of note for this clonotype: This clone may be a read error of a much larger clone one base away. The chain is built from TRBV20-1 and TRBJ1-1; D not certain. Trimming left V 4 bases short and J 6 bases short, with 15 bases between. CDR1 is DFQATT and CDR2 is SNEGSKA in the germline V gene (reference sequence). There are 13 residues in the CDR3. This CDR3 is CSAKRPDLAEAFF. CDR3 nucleotide sequence: TGCAGTGCTAAACGGCCGGATTTGGCTGAAGCTTTCTTT.

This rearrangement joins TRBV10-3 to TRBJ2-2; D remains ambiguous. Germline CDR1 ENHRY, CDR2 SYGVKD. V was shortened by 0 bases and J by 6 bases, with 11 bases between the two germline ends. This CDR3 spans 15 amino acids. In DNA form, the CDR3 reads TGTGCCATCAGTGAGTCGAGAGATCAGCCCGGGGAGCTGTTTTTT. Residues: CAISESRDQPGELFF.

Only a few counts were recorded for this clonotype. This sequence joins TRBV29-1 and TRBJ1-2; 7 bases map to TRBD1. From germline, CDR1 is SQVTM and CDR2 ANQGSEA. The V segment lost 0 bases and the J segment 7 bases; nucleotides outside the gene matches: 2. This CDR3 spans 12 amino acids. The CDR3 protein is CSVEERGLGYTF. CDR3 coding DNA: TGCAGCGTTGAAGAGAGGGGGCTTGGCTACACCTTC.

The rearrangement joins TRBV24-1 to TRBJ1-2, with 8 bases lining up with TRBD1. The V segment lost 9 bases and the J segment 2 bases; nucleotides outside the gene matches: 10. This CDR3 comprises 15 residues. Germline assignment: CDR1 KGHDR and CDR2 SFDVKD. The CDR3 DNA follows: TGTGCCACCCCTCCTAGGACAGGGCAAAACTATGGCTACACCTTC. Translation: CATPPRTGQNYGYTF.

This clonotype was detected many times. This chain uses TRBV25-1 with TRBJ1-2, with no clear D. Per the germline V gene, CDR1 is MGHDK and CDR2 is SYGVNS. CDR3 size: 13 residues. Trimming removed 1 base at V and 7 bases at J, with 10 bases between. CDR3 in DNA: TGTGCCAGCAGTGAATTTGGGGTCGGTGGCTACACCTTC. Protein: CASSEFGVGGYTF.

V and J are TRBV20-1 and TRBJ2-7; 10 bases are a match to TRBD1. The junction had 0 bases not matched to a gene; V was cut back by 5 bases and J by 5 bases. Germline V lookup: CDR1 DFQATT, CDR2 SNEGSKA (reference sequence). The length of the CDR3 is 11 residues. As DNA, the CDR3 is TGCAGTGCTGGACAGGGGGACGAGCAGTACTTC. Protein sequence: CSAGQGDEQYF.